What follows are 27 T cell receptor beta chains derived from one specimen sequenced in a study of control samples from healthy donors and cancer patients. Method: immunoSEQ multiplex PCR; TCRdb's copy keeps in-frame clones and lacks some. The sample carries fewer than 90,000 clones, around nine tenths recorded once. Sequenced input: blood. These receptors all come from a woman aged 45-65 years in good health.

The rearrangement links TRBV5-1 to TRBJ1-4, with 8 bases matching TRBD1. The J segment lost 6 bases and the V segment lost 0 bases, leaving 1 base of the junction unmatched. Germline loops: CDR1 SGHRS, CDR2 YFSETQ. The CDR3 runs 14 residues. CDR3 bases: TGCGCCAGCAGCTTGGAACAGGGGGATGAAAAACTGTTTTTT. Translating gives CASSLEQGDEKLFF.

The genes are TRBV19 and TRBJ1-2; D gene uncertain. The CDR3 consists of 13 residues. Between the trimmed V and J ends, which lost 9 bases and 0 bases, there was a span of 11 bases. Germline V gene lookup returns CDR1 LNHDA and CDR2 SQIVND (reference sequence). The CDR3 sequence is CASSRTANYGYTF. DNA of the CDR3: TGTGCCAGCAGCCGCACAGCTAACTATGGCTACACCTTC.

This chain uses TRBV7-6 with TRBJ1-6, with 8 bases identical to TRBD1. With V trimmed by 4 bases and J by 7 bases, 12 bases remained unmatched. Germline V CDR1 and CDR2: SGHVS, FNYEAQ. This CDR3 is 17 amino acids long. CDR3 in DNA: TGTGCCAGCAGCTCGCTTGGGACAGGACTTGGGAATTCACCCCTCCACTTT. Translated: CASSSLGTGLGNSPLHF.

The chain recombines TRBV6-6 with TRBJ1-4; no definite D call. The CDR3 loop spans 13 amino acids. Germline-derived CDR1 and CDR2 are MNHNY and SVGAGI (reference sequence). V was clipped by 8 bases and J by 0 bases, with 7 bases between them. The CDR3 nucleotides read TGTGCCAGCGGCATACCAACTAATGAAAAACTGTTTTTT. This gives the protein CASGIPTNEKLFF.

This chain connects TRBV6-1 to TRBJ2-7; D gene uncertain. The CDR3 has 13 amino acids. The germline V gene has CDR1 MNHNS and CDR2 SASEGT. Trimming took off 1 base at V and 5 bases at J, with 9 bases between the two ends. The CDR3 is CASSEGGRDEQYF. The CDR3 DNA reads TGTGCCAGCAGTGAAGGGGGAAGGGACGAGCAGTACTTC.

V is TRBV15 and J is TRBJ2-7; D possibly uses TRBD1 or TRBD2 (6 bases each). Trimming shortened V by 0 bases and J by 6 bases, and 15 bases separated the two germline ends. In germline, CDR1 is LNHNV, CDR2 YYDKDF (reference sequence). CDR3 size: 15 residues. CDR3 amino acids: CATSRDRGTAAEQYF. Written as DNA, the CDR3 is TGTGCCACCAGCAGAGATAGGGGGACTGCCGCCGAGCAGTACTTC.

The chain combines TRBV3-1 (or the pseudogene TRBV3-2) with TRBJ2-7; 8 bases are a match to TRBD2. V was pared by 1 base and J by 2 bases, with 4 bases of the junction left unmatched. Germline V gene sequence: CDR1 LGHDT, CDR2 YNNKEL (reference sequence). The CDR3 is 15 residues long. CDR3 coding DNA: TGTGCCAGCAGCCAAGGTGGCGGGGGGACCTACGAGCAGTACTTC. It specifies CASSQGGGGTYEQYF.

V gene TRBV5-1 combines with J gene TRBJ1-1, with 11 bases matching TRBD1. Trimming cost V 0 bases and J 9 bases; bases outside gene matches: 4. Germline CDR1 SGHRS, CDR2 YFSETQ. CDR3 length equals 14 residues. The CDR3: CASSLEGQGVKAFF. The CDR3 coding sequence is TGCGCCAGCAGCTTGGAGGGACAGGGGGTAAAAGCTTTCTTT.

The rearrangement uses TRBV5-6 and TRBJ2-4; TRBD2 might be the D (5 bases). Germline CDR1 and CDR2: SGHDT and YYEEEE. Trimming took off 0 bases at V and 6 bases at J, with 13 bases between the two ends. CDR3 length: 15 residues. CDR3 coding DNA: TGTGCCAGCAGCTTGGGGCCGGGAACCCGAAACATTCAGTACTTC. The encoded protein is CASSLGPGTRNIQYF.

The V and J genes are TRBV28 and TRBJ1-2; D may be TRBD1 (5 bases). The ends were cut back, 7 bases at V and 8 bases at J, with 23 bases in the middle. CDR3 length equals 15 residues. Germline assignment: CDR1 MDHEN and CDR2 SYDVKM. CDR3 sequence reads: CASTQAGSPGGGYTF. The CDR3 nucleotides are TGTGCCAGCACTCAAGCAGGGTCCCCCGGGGGAGGCTACACCTTC.

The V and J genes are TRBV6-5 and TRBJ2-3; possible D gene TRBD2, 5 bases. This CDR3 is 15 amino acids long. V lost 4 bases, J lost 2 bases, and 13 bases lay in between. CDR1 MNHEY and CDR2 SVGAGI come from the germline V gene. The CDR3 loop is CASSLDWENTDTQYF. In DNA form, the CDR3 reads TGTGCCAGCAGTTTGGACTGGGAAAACACAGATACGCAGTATTTT.

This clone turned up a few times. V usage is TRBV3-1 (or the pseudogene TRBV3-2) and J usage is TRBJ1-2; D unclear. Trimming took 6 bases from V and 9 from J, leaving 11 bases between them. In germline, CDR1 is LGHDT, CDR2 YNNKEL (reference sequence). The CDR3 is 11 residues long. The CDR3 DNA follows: TGTGCCAGCAGAAGGGAAATGAGCTACACCTTC. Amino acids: CASRREMSYTF.

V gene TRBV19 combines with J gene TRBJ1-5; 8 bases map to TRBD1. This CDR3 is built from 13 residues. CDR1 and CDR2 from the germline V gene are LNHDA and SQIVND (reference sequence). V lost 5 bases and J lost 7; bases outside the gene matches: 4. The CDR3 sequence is CASSDRGDQPQHF. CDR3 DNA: TGTGCCAGTAGTGACAGGGGAGACCAGCCCCAGCATTTT.

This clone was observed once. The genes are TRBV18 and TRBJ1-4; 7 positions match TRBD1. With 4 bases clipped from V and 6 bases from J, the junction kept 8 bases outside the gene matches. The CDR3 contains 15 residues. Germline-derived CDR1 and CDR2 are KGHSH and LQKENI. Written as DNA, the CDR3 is TGTGCCAGCTCACTCCGACAGGGATTGCATGAAAAACTGTTTTTT. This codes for CASSLRQGLHEKLFF.

The CDR3 is CASTLGGVSYTF. The CDR3 region has the DNA TGTGCCAGCACCCTAGGGGGGGTTTCGTACACCTTC. This chain uses TRBV12-3 or TRBV12-4 with TRBJ1-2; maybe TRBD1 (6 bases). The CDR3 runs to 12 residues. V gave up 7 bases and J gave up 11 bases, with 17 bases separating them.

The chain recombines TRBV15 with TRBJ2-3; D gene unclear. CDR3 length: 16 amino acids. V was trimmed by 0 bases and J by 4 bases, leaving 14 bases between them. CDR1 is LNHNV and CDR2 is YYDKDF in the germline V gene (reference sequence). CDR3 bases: TGTGCCACCAGCAGAGATCGTTACATTTCGGCAGATACGCAGTATTTT. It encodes CATSRDRYISADTQYF. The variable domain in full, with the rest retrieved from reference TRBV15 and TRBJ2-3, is DAMVIQNPRYQVTQFGKPVTLSCSQTLNHNVMYWYQQKSSQAPKLLFHYYDKDFNNEADTPDNFQSRRPNTSFCFLDIRSPGLGDTAMYLCATSRDRYISADTQYFGPGTRLTVL.

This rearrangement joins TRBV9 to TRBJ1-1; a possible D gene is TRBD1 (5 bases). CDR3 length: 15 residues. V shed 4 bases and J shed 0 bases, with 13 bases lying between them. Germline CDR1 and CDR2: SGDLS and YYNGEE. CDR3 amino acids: CASSRRGGVNTEAFF. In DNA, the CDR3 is TGTGCCAGCAGCAGGCGGGGCGGTGTGAACACTGAAGCTTTCTTT.

The CDR3 region is CASRRTGMSMGEKLFF. The CDR3 DNA follows: TGTGCCAGTAGGAGGACAGGGATGAGTATGGGTGAAAAACTGTTTTTT. The chain uses TRBV19 and TRBJ1-4; 8 nucleotides line up with TRBD1. This CDR3 has 16 amino acids. Trimming cost V 6 bases and J 7 bases; bases outside gene matches: 13. In germline, CDR1 is LNHDA, CDR2 SQIVND (reference sequence).

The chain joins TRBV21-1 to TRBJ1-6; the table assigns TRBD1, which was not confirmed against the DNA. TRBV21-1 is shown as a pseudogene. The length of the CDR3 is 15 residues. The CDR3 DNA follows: TGTGCCAGCAGCAAAGAGGACAGCCGGAATTCACCCCTCCACTTT. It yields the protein CASSKEDSRNSPLHF.

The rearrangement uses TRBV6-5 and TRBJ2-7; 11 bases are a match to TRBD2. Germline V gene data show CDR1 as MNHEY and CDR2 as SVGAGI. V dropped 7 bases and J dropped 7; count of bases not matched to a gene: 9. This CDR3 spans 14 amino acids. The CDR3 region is CASTKGLAGREQYF. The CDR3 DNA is TGTGCCAGCACTAAAGGACTAGCGGGCAGGGAGCAGTACTTC.

Here the CDR3 DNA reads TGTGCCAGCAGTGCCACGGGCACTAGCACAGATACGCAGTATTTT. Its translation is CASSATGTSTDTQYF. The chain joins TRBV6-4 to TRBJ2-3; the D is unclear. Per the germline V gene, CDR1 is MRHNA and CDR2 is SNTAGT. The V end lost 4 bases, the J end lost 0 bases, and 11 bases lay between the germline ends. The CDR3 extends over 15 amino acids.

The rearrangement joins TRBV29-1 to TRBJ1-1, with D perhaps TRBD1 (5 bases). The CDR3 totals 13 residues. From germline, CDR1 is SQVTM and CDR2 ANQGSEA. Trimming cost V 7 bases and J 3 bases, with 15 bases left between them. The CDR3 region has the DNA TGCAGCGGACGACAGACTGCGGACACTGAAGCTTTCTTT. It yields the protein CSGRQTADTEAFF.

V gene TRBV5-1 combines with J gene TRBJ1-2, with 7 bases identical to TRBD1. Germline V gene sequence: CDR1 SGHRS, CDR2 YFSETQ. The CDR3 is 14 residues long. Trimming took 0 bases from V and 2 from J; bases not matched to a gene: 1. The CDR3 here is CASSLDRGNYGYTF. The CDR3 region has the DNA TGCGCCAGCAGCTTGGACAGGGGAAACTATGGCTACACCTTC.

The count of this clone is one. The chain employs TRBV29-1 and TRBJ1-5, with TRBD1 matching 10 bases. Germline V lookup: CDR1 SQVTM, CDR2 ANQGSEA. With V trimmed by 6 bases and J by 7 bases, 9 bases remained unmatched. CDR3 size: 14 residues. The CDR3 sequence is CSVRQGASDQPQHF. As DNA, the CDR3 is TGCAGCGTGAGACAGGGGGCATCGGACCAGCCCCAGCATTTT.

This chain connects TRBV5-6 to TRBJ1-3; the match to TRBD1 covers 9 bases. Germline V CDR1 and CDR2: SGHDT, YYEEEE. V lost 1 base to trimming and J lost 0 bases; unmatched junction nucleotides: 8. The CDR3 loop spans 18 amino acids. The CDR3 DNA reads TGTGCCAGCAGCTTGTACAGGGGGCTTAAGAGCTCTGGAAACACCATATATTTT. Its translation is CASSLYRGLKSSGNTIYF.

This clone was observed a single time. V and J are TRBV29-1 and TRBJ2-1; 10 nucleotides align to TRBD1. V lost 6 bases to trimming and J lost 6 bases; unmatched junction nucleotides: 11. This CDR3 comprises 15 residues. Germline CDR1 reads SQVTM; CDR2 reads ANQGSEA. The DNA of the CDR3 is TGCAGCGTGGTAAGGAGGACAGGGGGGTTCAATGAGCAGTTCTTC. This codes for CSVVRRTGGFNEQFF.

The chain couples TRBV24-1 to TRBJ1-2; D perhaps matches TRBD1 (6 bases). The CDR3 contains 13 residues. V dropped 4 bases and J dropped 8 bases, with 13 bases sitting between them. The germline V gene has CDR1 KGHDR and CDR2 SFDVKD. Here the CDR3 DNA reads TGTGCCACCAGTGAAAGAGGGACACGCGGCTACACCTTC. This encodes CATSERGTRGYTF.